Here is one TCR beta chain with its context. This entry belongs to a study of blood T cell repertoires in COVID-19. Study as a whole: The study drew acute and convalescent COVID-19 samples from the United States, Italy and Spain. Sample material is recorded as cDNA or gDNA derived from T cells, B-cell-depleted T cells, or PBMCs.

The germline V gene encodes CDR1 SNHLY and CDR2 FYNNEI. J lost 6 bases, V lost 2 bases, and 10 bases had no gene match. This CDR3 has 17 amino acids. In the authors' methods: Amplification of reference gene primers provided the estimated nucleated cell counts. TCRdb's table, derived via immunoSEQ multiplex PCR, lists solely in-frame clones and lacks some. V, J and clone size are those of that table, while D and trimming were read from the DNA. The table lists 150,000 to 200,000 clones, about 89% of them singletons. The chain links TRBV2 to TRBJ2-2; 9 positions match TRBD2. The clonotype comes from a young man who had recovered from COVID-19. Sample: peripheral blood. The CDR3 nucleotides are TGTGCCAGCAGTGAACTGGCGGGAGGGTCGAGAGCCGGGGAGCTGTTTTTT. Translating it yields CASSELAGGSRAGELFF.